The 14 T cell receptor beta chains below were found in one sample sequenced in a study of blood T cell repertoires in COVID-19. Sequencing was performed with immunoSEQ multiplex PCR; in TCRdb, only in-frame clones are kept and a portion is missing. The data contain about 130,000 clones, roughly 83% of them singletons. Sequencing was done on a sample of peripheral blood. The receptor set was obtained from a woman in her seventies with COVID-19, enrolled during active disease.

The rearrangement joins TRBV2 to TRBJ2-2; TRBD1 matches 9 bases. Germline CDR1 and CDR2: SNHLY and FYNNEI. The CDR3 is 17 amino acids. V was clipped by 7 bases and J by 1 base; unmatched bases: 10. The CDR3 sequence is CASNTRPGQGNTGELFF. The CDR3 coding sequence is TGTGCCAGCAACACTAGGCCGGGACAGGGGAACACCGGGGAGCTGTTTTTT. Variable domain in full (rest from reference TRBV2 and TRBJ2-2): EPEVTQTPSHQVTQMGQEVILRCVPISNHLYFYWYRQILGQKVEFLVSFYNNEISEKSEIFDDQFSVERPDGSNFTLKIRSTKLEDSAMYFCASNTRPGQGNTGELFFGEGSRLTVL.

V usage is TRBV19 and J usage is TRBJ1-5; the D gene is possibly TRBD1 (5 bases). There are 15 residues in the CDR3. The germline V and J ends were trimmed by 3 bases and 7 bases, with 16 bases remaining between them. The germline gives CDR1 LNHDA, CDR2 SQIVND (reference sequence). The CDR3 protein is CASSIPPKGWQPQHF. The CDR3 DNA reads as TGTGCCAGTAGTATCCCCCCCAAGGGGTGGCAGCCCCAGCATTTT.

The gene calls are TRBV7-9 and TRBJ1-2; 7 positions match TRBD1. Trimming took 1 base from V and 4 from J; bases not matched to a gene: 9. CDR3 size: 16 residues. Per the germline V gene, CDR1 is SEHNR and CDR2 is FQNEAQ (reference sequence). The chain's CDR3 is CASSLERGTAFYGYTF. The CDR3, as DNA: TGTGCCAGCAGCTTAGAAAGGGGGACAGCTTTCTATGGCTACACCTTC.

The chain has TRBV5-1 and TRBJ2-7; D unresolved. CDR3 size: 12 residues. Germline V gives CDR1 SGHRS, CDR2 YFSETQ. Trimming shortened V by 4 bases and J by 0 bases, and 5 bases separated the two germline ends. The DNA of the CDR3 is TGCGCCAGCAGCGTGAGCTCCTACGAGCAGTACTTC. Translated: CASSVSSYEQYF.

The rearrangement links TRBV6-2 or TRBV6-3 to TRBJ1-6; 7 bases are shared with TRBD1. From germline, CDR1 is MNHEY and CDR2 SVGEGT. The length of the CDR3 is 17 residues. Trimming at V came to 2 bases and at J to 9 bases, leaving 13 bases not matched to a gene. The DNA of the CDR3 is TGTGCCAGCAGTTACGCCCACAGGGGTGAAAGACTTTCACCCCTCCACTTT. Translated: CASSYAHRGERLSPLHF.

The chain joins TRBV7-2 to TRBJ1-6; D possibly corresponds to TRBD1 (5 bases). CDR1 and CDR2 from the germline V gene are SGHTA and FQGNSA. Trimming removed 2 bases from V and 7 bases from J, with 12 bases in between. The length of the CDR3 is 15 residues. CDR3 coding DNA: TGTGCCAGCAGCTTACCCGACAGAGTAAATTCACCCCTCCACTTT. Protein sequence: CASSLPDRVNSPLHF.

This clone was seen more than once but under ten times. The chain carries TRBV7-8 and TRBJ2-7; TRBD1 is a possible D gene (5 bases). The germline gives CDR1 SGHVS, CDR2 FQNEAQ. The V gene lost 4 bases and the J gene lost 4 bases, with 14 bases spanning the gap. The CDR3 is made up of 14 amino acids. The CDR3 reads CASSSHGRQYEQYF. The CDR3 DNA reads as TGTGCCAGCAGCTCCCATGGCAGACAGTACGAGCAGTACTTC.

The chain recombines TRBV6-6 with TRBJ2-7; no clear D. Between the trimmed V and J ends, which lost 5 bases and 2 bases, there was a span of 10 bases. Looked up from germline, CDR1 is MNHNY and CDR2 is SVGAGI (reference sequence). The CDR3 consists of 13 residues. CDR3 loop: CASSRAEAYEQYF. The CDR3 DNA sequence: TGTGCCAGCAGTCGGGCCGAAGCCTACGAGCAGTACTTC.

This clone was seen repeatedly, ten times or more. This chain joins TRBV5-5 and TRBJ1-1; 7 bases agree with TRBD1. V lost 5 bases and J lost 2; bases outside the gene matches: 9. This CDR3 contains 15 residues. Germline CDR1 SGHKS, CDR2 YYEKEE (reference sequence). The CDR3 DNA reads as TGTGCCAGCAGTCGGCCCCGACAGGGCAACACTGAAGCTTTCTTT. Protein: CASSRPRQGNTEAFF.

This chain connects TRBV5-5 to TRBJ2-2, with 12 bases matching TRBD1. The germline V gene has CDR1 SGHKS and CDR2 YYEKEE (reference sequence). The CDR3 totals 17 residues. The V segment lost 4 bases and the J segment 2 bases; nucleotides outside the gene matches: 6. The CDR3: CASSPGTGGYNTGELFF. Here the CDR3 DNA reads TGTGCCAGCAGCCCCGGGACAGGGGGCTACAACACCGGGGAGCTGTTTTTT.

This clone was observed a single time. The rearrangement links TRBV27 to TRBJ1-1; weak D call: TRBD1 (6 bases). The CDR3 totals 13 residues. In germline, CDR1 is MNHEY, CDR2 SMNVEV (reference sequence). Trimming removed 2 bases at V and 2 bases at J, with 6 bases between. The CDR3 protein is CASSLGTNTEAFF. The CDR3 DNA reads as TGTGCCAGCAGTTTAGGGACAAACACTGAAGCTTTCTTT.

This chain links TRBV4-1 with TRBJ1-1; TRBD1 aligns across 8 bases. CDR3 length equals 16 residues. The V and J ends lost 4 bases and 0 bases, in that order; junction bases with no gene match: 7. CDR1 is MGHRA, CDR2 YSYEKL, per germline. The CDR3 is CASSLEGTGMNTEAFF. In DNA form, the CDR3 reads TGCGCCAGCAGCCTAGAGGGGACAGGAATGAACACTGAAGCTTTCTTT.

The genes are TRBV27 and TRBJ1-5, with D uncertain. The V and J ends lost 8 bases and 3 bases respectively, with 11 bases between them. Germline V gene lookup returns CDR1 MNHEY and CDR2 SMNVEV (reference sequence). The CDR3 is made up of 13 amino acids. Here the CDR3 reads CASRNGVNQPQHF. The CDR3 bases are TGTGCCAGCCGAAACGGGGTCAATCAGCCCCAGCATTTT.

This clone was found once. The rearrangement joins TRBV5-1 to TRBJ1-6; tentatively, D is TRBD1 (5 bases). The CDR3 extends over 16 amino acids. Trimming shortened V by 4 bases and J by 2 bases, and 13 bases separated the two germline ends. Germline V gene sequence: CDR1 SGHRS, CDR2 YFSETQ. CDR3: CASSDGAVTYNSPLHF. The DNA for the CDR3 is TGCGCCAGCAGCGATGGGGCAGTGACCTATAATTCACCCCTCCACTTT.